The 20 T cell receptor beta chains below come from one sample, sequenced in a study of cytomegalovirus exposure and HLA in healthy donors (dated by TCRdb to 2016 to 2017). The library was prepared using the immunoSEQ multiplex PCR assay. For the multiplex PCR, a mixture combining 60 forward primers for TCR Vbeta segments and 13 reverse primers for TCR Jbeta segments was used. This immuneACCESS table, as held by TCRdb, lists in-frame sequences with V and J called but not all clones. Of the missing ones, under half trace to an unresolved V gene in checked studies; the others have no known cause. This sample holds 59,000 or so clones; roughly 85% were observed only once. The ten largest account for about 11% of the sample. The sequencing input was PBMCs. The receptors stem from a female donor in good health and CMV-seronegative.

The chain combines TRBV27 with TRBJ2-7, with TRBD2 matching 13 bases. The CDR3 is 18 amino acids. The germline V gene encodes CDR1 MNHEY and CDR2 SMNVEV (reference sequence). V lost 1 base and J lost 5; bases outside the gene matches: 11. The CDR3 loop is CASSLYGLAGVRSNEQYF. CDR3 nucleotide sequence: TGTGCCAGCAGTTTATATGGACTAGCGGGAGTAAGGTCAAACGAGCAGTACTTC.

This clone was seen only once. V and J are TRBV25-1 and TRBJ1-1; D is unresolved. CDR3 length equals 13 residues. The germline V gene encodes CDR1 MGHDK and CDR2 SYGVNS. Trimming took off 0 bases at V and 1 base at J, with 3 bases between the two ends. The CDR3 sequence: CASSEYSNTEAFF. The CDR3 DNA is TGTGCCAGCAGTGAATACTCGAACACTGAAGCTTTCTTT. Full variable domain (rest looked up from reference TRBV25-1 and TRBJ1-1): EADIYQTPRYLVIGTGKKITLECSQTMGHDKMYWYQQDPGMELHLIHYSYGVNSTEKGDLSSESTVSRIRTEHFPLTLESARPSHTSQYLCASSEYSNTEAFFGQGTRLTVV.

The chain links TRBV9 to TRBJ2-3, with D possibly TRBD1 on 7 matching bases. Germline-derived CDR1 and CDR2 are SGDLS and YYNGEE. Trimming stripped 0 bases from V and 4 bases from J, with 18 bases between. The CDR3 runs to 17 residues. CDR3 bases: TGTGCCAGCAGCGTAGTAGGGGGGACAGCCTCCGCAGATACGCAGTATTTT. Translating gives CASSVVGGTASADTQYF.

CDR3 region: CASSENRATDTQYF. The CDR3 bases are TGCGCCAGCAGTGAAAACAGGGCAACAGATACGCAGTATTTT. The chain uses TRBV10-1 and TRBJ2-3; D perhaps matches TRBD1 (6 bases). V was pared by 3 bases and J by 3 bases, with 10 bases between. The CDR3 spans 14 residues. CDR1 and CDR2 (germline): WNHNN, SYGVQD (reference sequence).

The CDR3 reads CASSLVQVNNEQYF. The CDR3 DNA reads TGTGCCAGCAGTTTGGTGCAGGTGAACAACGAGCAGTACTTC. V usage is TRBV28 and J usage is TRBJ2-7, with unresolved D. This CDR3 spans 14 amino acids. Germline CDR1 and CDR2: MDHEN and SYDVKM. With 3 bases removed from V and 5 bases from J, the gap between germline ends came to 14 bases.

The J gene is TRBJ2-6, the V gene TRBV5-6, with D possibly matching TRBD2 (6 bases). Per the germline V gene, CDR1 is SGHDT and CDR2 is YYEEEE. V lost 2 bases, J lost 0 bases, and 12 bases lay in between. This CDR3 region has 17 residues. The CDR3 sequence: CASSFLEGSSGANVLTF. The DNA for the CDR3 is TGTGCCAGCAGCTTCTTGGAGGGCAGCTCTGGGGCCAACGTCCTGACTTTC.

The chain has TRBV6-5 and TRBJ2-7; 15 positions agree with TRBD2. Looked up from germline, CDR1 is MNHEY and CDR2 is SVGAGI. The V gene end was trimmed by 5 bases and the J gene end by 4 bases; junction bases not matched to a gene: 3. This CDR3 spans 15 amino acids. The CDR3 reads CASSGTSGRWYEQYF. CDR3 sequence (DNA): TGTGCCAGCAGTGGGACTAGCGGGAGGTGGTACGAGCAGTACTTC.

The CDR3 DNA reads as TGTGCCAGCAGGGGGACAGGGGCTGGCTACACCTTC. Translating it yields CASRGTGAGYTF. The chain links TRBV2 to TRBJ1-2; 10 bases align to TRBD1. This CDR3 spans 12 amino acids. The V segment lost 6 bases and the J segment 7 bases; nucleotides outside the gene matches: 2. Germline CDR1 and CDR2: SNHLY and FYNNEI. The variable domain in full, completed from reference TRBV2 and TRBJ1-2, reads EPEVTQTPSHQVTQMGQEVILRCVPISNHLYFYWYRQILGQKVEFLVSFYNNEISEKSEIFDDQFSVERPDGSNFTLKIRSTKLEDSAMYFCASRGTGAGYTFGSGTRLTVV.

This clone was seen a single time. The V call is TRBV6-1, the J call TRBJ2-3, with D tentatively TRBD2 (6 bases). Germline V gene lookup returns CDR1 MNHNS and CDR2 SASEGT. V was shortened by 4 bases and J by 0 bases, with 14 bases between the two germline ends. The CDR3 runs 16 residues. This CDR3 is CASSGKRGRSTDTQYF. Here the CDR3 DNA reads TGTGCCAGCAGTGGAAAGCGAGGGAGGAGCACAGATACGCAGTATTTT.

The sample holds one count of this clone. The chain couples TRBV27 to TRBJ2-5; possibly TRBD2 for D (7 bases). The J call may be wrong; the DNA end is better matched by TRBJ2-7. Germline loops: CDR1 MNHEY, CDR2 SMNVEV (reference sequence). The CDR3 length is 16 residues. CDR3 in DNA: TGTGCCAGCAGTTTAAAACCCGGGGCCGGGGGGCACGAGCAGTACTTC. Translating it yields CASSLKPGAGGHEQYF.

CDR3 sequence: CASSLGLAGPYNEQFF. The CDR3 DNA reads as TGCGCCAGCAGCTTGGGTCTAGCGGGTCCATACAATGAGCAGTTCTTC. The gene calls are TRBV5-1 and TRBJ2-1, with 8 bases aligning to TRBD2. Germline CDR1 SGHRS, CDR2 YFSETQ. The CDR3 consists of 16 residues. The V segment lost 0 bases and the J segment 4 bases; nucleotides outside the gene matches: 6.

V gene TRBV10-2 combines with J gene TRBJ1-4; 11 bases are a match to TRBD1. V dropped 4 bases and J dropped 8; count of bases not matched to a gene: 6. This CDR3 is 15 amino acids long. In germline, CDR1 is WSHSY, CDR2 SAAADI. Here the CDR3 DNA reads TGCGCCAGCAGTGCTGGACAGGGGGCTGGAGAAAAACTGTTTTTT. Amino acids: CASSAGQGAGEKLFF.

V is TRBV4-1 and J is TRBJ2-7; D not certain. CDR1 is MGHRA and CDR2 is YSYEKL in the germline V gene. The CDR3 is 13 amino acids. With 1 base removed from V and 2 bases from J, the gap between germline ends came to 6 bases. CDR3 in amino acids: CASSQGAPYEQYF. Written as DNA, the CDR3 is TGCGCCAGCAGCCAAGGGGCACCCTACGAGCAGTACTTC.

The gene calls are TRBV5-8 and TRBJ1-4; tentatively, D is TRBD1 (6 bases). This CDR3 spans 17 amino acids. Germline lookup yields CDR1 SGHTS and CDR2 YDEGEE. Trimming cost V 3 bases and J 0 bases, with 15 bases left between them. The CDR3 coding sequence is TGTGCCAGCAGCTCACAGGGTTCCACCGCAACTAATGAAAAACTGTTTTTT. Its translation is CASSSQGSTATNEKLFF. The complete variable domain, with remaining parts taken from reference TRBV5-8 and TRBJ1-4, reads EAGVTQSPTHLIKTRGQQATLRCSPISGHTSVYWYQQALGLGLQFLLWYDEGEERNRGNFPPRFSGRQFPNYSSELNVNALELEDSALYLCASSSQGSTATNEKLFFGSGTQLSVL.

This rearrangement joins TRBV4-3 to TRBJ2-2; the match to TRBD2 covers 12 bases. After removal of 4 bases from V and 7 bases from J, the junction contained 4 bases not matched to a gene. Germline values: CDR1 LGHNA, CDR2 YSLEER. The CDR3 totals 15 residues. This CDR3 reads CASSPRGLAGGELFF. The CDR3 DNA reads TGCGCCAGCAGCCCCCGGGGACTAGCGGGCGGGGAGCTGTTTTTT.

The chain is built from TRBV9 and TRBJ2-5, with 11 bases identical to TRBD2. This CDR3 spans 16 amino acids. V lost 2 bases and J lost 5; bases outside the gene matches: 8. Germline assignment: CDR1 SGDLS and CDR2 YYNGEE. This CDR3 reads CASSVGVAGGKETQYF. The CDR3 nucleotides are TGTGCCAGCAGCGTTGGGGTAGCGGGGGGGAAGGAGACCCAGTACTTC.

The CDR3 sequence is CASSLTPLVAVYEQYF. Written as DNA, the CDR3 is TGTGCCAGCAGCTTAACCCCTCTCGTAGCGGTCTACGAGCAGTACTTC. The genes are TRBV11-2 and TRBJ2-7, with D perhaps matching TRBD2 (6 bases). This CDR3 is built from 16 residues. Germline CDR1 SGHAT, CDR2 FQNNGV. V was trimmed by 2 bases and J by 3 bases, leaving 17 bases between them.

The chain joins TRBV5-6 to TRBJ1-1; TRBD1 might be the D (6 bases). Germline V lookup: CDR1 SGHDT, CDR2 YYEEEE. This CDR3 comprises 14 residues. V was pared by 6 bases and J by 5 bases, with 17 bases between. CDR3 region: CASTRGRGFTEAFF. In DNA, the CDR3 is TGTGCCAGCACCCGGGGCAGGGGTTTTACTGAAGCTTTCTTT.

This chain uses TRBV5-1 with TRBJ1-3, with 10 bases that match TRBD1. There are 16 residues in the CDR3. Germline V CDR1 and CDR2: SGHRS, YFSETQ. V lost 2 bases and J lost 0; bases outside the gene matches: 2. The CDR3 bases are TGCGCCAGCAGCTTTGGACAGGGGGGCTCTGGAAACACCATATATTTT. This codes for CASSFGQGGSGNTIYF.

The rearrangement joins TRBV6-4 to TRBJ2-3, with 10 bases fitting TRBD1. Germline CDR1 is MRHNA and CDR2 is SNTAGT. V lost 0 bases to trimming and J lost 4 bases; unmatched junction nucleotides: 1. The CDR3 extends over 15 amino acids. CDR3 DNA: TGTGCCAGCAGTGACTCGACAGGGGGCGCAGATACGCAGTATTTT. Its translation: CASSDSTGGADTQYF.